Included here is one TCR beta chain sequence, with context. Its specific antigen is unknown. Base qualities are not recorded, but no much larger clone differs from it by a single base. Systemically healthy Caucasian individuals from Russia, 39 in total and aged roughly 6 to 90 years, were included as donors. Each donor gave ten milliliters of peripheral blood, collected into EDTA-treated Vacutainer tubes. Ficoll-Paque density-gradient centrifugation was used to isolate PBMCs, with at least 6.5 million per sample. Trizol reagent was used to extract total RNA from PBMCs, with at least 5.5 micrograms per sample. For every donor, an aliquot of PBMCs went through flow cytometry to measure the percentages of naive CD45RAhigh/CD27high T cells. The library was generated by 5' RACE. The sequencing machine was an Illumina HiSeq 2500. The second PCR ran for roughly 6 to 11 cycles and used a J-beta primer mix along with a sample-barcoded 5' primer. A template-switch 5' adaptor carrying 12 random nucleotides introduced a unique molecular identifier onto each TCR beta cDNA molecule. Each sample yielded at least 3 million CDR3-containing paired-end reads. First-strand cDNA was synthesized from all RNA with the Mint cDNA synthesis kit, primed by a TRBC-specific oligonucleotide. Following uracil-DNA glycosylase treatment, all cDNA underwent a first 18-cycle PCR with the universal primers M1SS and BC2_uni_R. The authors' pipeline ran thus. For normalization, 1 million high-quality reads, each with a distinct molecular identifier, were randomly selected from each sample. Instead of being binned into consensus sequences, reads with shared molecular identifiers were discarded. MiTCR, set to a Q25 quality threshold and the strictest error-elimination algorithm, was used for CDR3 identification, clonotype clustering and error correction. A nonparametric unseen species model with Euler transformation was used to estimate lower-bound total TCR beta diversity. Through fastp at Q25 and MiXCR, TCRdb rebuilt clones from the public reads, retaining in-frame beta chains. Rows matching on CDR3 protein sequence are summarized as one entry with the most common DNA and genes. The V and J calls follow TCRdb's processing rather than the paper's. Within this sample are 1,500,000 or so distinct CDR3 sequences, with approximately 39% of them counted one time only. Together, the top ten hold more than 4% of the sample.

The source of the sample is a study of blood T cells in healthy people across ages (dated by TCRdb to the mid-2010s). Context from the whole study: In model experiments, template switching captured roughly one uniquely barcoded TCR beta cDNA molecule for every two T cells. The study measured age-related changes in TCR beta repertoire diversity using deep sequencing normalized with unique cDNA molecular identifiers. Four age groups were formed from the donors: young (average approximately 15 years), middle-aged (more than 35), aged (around 62) and long-lived (approximately 78). To avoid experimental bias, donors of different ages were randomly spread across the sequencing lanes. Using the same blood draw, the study looked at two additional independent replicas of 1 million unique cDNA reads for two donors, one aged 18 to 30 and the other aged 80 or older. Study-level results and caveats: Conclusive comparison of naive and antigen-experienced compartments was prevented by the profiling of bulk unsorted PBMCs. Observed TCR beta diversity per million T cells fell roughly linearly with age, and a significant reduction was already apparent by age about 36. A strong correlation was found between observed TCR beta diversity and the percentage of naive T cells measured by flow cytometry. Donor CMV infection status was unknown, potentially confounding age-related changes in expanded clonotypes. Compared with the aged group, the long-lived group had more naive CD4+ T cells, fewer expanded clones and increased TCR diversity, a pattern suggesting age selection. Estimates of total diversity based on one million sequenced T cells were considered lower bounds and underestimates.

CDR1 and CDR2 are drawn from the germline V gene (reference sequence): SEHNR, FQNEAQ. Reading from cysteine to phenylalanine, the CDR3 counts 11 amino acids. Just the 33-base CDR3 DNA is kept, in frame starting at base 1. The V end loses 6 bases and the J end loses 8 bases, and a stretch of 10 bases separates them. The sequence is built from TRBV7-9 and TRBJ1-2; there is no confident call for the D gene. Material: blood. The TCR sequence derives from a young woman in good health. The CDR3 amino acid sequence is: CASSRFGGYTF. Read as DNA, the sequence is TGTGCCAGCAGTCGGTTTGGGGGCTACACCTTC.